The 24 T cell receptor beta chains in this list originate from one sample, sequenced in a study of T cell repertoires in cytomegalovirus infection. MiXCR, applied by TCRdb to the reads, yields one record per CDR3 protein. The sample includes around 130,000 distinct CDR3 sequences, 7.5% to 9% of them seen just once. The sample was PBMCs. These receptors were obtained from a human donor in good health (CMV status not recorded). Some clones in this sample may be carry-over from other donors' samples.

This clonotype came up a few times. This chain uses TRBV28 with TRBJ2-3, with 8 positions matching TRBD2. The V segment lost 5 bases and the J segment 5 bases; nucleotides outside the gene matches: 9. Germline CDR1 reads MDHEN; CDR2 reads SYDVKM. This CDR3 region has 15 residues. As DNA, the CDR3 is TGTGCCAGCAGTGAGGCGGGGGGCCCTATAGATACGCAGTATTTT. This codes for CASSEAGGPIDTQYF.

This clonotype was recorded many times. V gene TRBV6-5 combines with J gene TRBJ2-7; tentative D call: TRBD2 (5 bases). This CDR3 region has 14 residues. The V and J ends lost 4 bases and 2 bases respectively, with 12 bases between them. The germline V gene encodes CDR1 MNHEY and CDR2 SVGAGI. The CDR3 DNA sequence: TGTGCCAGCAGTTCACCGGGAACTACCTACGAGCAGTACTTC. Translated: CASSSPGTTYEQYF.

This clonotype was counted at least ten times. The CDR3, as DNA: TGTGCCAGCAGCTCCCAGGATGGGGCGGGGCGGATATTAGATGAGCAGTTCTTC. It yields the protein CASSSQDGAGRILDEQFF. This chain connects TRBV7-9 to TRBJ2-1; a possible D gene is TRBD2 (6 bases). The CDR3 has 18 residues. Trimming removed 4 bases from V and 8 bases from J, with 27 bases in between. Germline CDR1 reads SEHNR; CDR2 reads FQNEAQ (reference sequence).

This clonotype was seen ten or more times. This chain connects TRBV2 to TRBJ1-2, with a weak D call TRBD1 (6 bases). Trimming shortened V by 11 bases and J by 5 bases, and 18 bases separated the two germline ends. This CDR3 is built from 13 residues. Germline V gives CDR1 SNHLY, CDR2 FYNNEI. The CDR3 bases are TGTGCCGGAGCCCGGGACAACACGTATGGCTACACCTTC. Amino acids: CAGARDNTYGYTF.

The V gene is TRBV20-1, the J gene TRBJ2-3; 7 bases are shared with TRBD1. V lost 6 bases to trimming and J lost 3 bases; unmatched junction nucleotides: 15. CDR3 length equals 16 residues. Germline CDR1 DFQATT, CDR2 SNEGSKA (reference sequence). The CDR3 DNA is TGCAGTGCGGAGCTAGTGACAGGGTCGAGTACAGATACGCAGTATTTT. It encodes CSAELVTGSSTDTQYF.

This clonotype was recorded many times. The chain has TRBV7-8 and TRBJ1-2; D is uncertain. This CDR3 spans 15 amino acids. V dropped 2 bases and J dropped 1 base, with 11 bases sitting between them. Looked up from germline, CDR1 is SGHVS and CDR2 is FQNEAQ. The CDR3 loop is CASSLFQTLNYGYTF. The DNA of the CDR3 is TGTGCCAGCAGCTTATTCCAGACCCTTAACTATGGCTACACCTTC.

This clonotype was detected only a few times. The CDR3 here is CSAHSGNQPQHF. In DNA form, the CDR3 reads TGCAGTGCGCATAGTGGCAATCAGCCCCAGCATTTT. V is TRBV20-1 and J is TRBJ1-5; D uncertain. CDR1 and CDR2 (germline): DFQATT, SNEGSKA (reference sequence). The CDR3 runs to 12 residues. V was clipped by 6 bases and J by 2 bases, with 8 bases between them.

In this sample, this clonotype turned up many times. The CDR3 region is CASSLKGGNEKLFF. CDR3 in DNA: TGTGCCAGCAGTTTAAAGGGGGGGAATGAAAAACTGTTTTTT. This chain connects TRBV12-3 or TRBV12-4 to TRBJ1-4, with D tentatively TRBD1 (6 bases). This CDR3 is 14 amino acids long. Between the trimmed V and J ends, which lost 2 bases and 5 bases, there was a span of 9 bases.

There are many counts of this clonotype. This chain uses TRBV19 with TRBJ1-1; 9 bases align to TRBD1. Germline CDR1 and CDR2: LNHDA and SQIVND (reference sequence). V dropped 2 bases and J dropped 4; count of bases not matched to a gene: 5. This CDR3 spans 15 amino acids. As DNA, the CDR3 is TGTGCCAGTAGTATATCGACAGGGGGTGGCACTGAAGCTTTCTTT. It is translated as CASSISTGGGTEAFF. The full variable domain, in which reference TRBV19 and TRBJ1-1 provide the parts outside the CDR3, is DGGITQSPKYLFRKEGQNVTLSCEQNLNHDAMYWYRQDPGQGLRLIYYSQIVNDFQKGDIAEGYSVSREKKESFPLTVTSAQKNPTAFYLCASSISTGGGTEAFFGQGTRLTVV.

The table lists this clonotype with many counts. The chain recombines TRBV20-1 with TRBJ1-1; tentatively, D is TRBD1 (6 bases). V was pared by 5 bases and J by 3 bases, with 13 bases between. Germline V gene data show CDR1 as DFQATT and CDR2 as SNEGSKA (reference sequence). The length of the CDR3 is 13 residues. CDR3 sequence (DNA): TGCAGTGCTCCTAAATACAGGGACACTGAAGCTTTCTTT. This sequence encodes CSAPKYRDTEAFF.

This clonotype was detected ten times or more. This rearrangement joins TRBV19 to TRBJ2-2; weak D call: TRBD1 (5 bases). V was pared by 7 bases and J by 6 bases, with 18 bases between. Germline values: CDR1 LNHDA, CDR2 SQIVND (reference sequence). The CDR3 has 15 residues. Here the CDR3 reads CASNLGQGRAGELFF. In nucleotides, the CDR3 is TGTGCCAGTAATTTAGGGCAGGGAAGGGCCGGGGAGCTGTTTTTT.

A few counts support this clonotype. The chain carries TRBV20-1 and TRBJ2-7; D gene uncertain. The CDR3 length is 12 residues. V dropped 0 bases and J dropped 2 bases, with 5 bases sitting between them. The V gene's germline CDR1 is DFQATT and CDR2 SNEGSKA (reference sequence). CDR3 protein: CSARDGPYEQYF. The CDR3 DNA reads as TGCAGTGCTAGAGATGGACCCTACGAGCAGTACTTC.

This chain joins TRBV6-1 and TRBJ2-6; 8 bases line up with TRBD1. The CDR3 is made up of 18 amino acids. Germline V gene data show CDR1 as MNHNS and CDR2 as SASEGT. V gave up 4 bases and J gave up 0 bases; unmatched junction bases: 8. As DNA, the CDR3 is TGTGCCAGCAGTGGCGGGAACAGGGGGAGCTCTGGGGCCAACGTCCTGACTTTC. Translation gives CASSGGNRGSSGANVLTF.

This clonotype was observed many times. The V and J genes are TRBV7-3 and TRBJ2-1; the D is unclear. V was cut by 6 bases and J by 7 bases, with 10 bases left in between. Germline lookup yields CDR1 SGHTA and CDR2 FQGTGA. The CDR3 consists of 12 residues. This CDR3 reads CASSYDGNEQFF. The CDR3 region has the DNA TGTGCCAGCAGTTACGACGGGAATGAGCAGTTCTTC.

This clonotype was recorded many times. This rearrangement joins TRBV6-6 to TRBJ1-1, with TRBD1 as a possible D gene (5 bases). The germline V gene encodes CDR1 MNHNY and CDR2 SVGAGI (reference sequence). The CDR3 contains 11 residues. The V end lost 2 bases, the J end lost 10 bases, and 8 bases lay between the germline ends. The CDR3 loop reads CASSYGGGAFF. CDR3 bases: TGTGCCAGCAGTTACGGCGGGGGAGCTTTCTTT.

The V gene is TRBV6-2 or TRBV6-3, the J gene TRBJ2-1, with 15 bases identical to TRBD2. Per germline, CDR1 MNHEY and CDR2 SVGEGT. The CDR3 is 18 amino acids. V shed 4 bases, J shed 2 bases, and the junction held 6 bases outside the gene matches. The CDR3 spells CASSSGTSGGIAYNEQFF. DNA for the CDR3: TGTGCCAGCAGTTCCGGGACTAGCGGGGGGATAGCCTACAATGAGCAGTTCTTC.

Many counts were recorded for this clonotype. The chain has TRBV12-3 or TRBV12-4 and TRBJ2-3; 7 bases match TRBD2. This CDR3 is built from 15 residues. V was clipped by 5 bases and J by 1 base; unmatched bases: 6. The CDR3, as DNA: TGTGCCAGCAGTATAAGCGGGGCCCGCACAGATACGCAGTATTTT. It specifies CASSISGARTDTQYF.

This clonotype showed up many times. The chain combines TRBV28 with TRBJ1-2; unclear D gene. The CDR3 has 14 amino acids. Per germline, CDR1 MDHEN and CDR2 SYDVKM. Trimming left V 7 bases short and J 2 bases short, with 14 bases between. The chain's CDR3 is CASIPRGRNYGYTF. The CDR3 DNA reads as TGTGCCAGCATCCCACGAGGACGGAACTATGGCTACACCTTC.

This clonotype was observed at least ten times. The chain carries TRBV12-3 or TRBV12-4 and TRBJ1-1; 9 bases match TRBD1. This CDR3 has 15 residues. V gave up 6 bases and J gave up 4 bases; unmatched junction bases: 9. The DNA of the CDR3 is TGTGCCAGCAGCCCCGGACAGGGGCGGGGCACTGAAGCTTTCTTT. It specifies CASSPGQGRGTEAFF.

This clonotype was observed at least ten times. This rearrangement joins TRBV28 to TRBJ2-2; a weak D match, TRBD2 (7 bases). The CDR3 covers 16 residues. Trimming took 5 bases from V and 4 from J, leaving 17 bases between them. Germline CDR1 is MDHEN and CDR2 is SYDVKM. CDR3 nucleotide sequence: TGTGCCAGCAGTGGGCCGGGGCGGGGGCCCACCGGGGAGCTGTTTTTT. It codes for CASSGPGRGPTGELFF.

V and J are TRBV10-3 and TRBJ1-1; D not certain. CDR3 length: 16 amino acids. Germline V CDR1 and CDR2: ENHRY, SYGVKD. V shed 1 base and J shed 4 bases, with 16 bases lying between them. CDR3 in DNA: TGTGCCATCAGTGAGTTGTCGGTAAGCCTGGGCACTGAAGCTTTCTTT. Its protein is CAISELSVSLGTEAFF.

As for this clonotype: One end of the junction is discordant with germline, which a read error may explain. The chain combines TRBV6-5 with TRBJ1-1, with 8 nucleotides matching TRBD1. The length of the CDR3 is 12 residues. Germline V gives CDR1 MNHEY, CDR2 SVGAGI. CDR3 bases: TGTGCCCGCAGCTACAGGGGGGTTGAAGCTTTCTTT. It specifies CARSYRGVEAFF.

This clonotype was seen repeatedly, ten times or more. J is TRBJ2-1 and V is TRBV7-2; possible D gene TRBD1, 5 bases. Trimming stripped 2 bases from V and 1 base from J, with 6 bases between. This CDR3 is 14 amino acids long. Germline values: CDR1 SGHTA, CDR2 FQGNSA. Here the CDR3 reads CASSLRTSYNEQFF. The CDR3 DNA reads TGTGCCAGCAGCTTACGGACATCCTACAATGAGCAGTTCTTC.

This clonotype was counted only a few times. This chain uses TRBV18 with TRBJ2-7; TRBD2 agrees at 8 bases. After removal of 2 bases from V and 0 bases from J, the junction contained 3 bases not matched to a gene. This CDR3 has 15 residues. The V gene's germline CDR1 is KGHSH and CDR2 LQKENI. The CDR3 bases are TGTGCCAGCTCACCATTAGCGGGACCCTCCTACGAGCAGTACTTC. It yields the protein CASSPLAGPSYEQYF. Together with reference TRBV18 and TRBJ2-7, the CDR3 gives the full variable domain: NAGVMQNPRHLVRRRGQEARLRCSPMKGHSHVYWYRQLPEEGLKFMVYLQKENIIDESGMPKERFSAEFPKEGPSILRIQQVVRGDSAAYFCASSPLAGPSYEQYFGPGTRLTVT.